Sequencing of this T cell receptor (beta chain) was carried out in a study of human T cells and chemical hapten exposure. Someone pulled total RNA out of unfractionated whole blood. In TCRdb, the 5' RACE reads were re-called with MiXCR into one record per CDR3 protein. The repertoire holds 110,000 or so distinct CDR3 sequences, with roughly a fifth as singletons. CDR3 length equals 15 residues. V lost 5 bases, J lost 0 bases, and 14 bases lay in between. Germline loops: CDR1 DFQATT, CDR2 SNEGSKA (reference sequence). The receptor's source is a human donor in good health. J is TRBJ2-1 and V is TRBV20-1; D is possibly TRBD2 (7 bases). CDR3 sequence: CSAGGAGRSYNEQFF. The CDR3 DNA follows: TGCAGTGCTGGGGGGGCGGGACGCTCCTACAATGAGCAGTTCTTC.